This paragraph reports one T cell receptor (beta chain). The data were taken from a study of PD-L1 blockade in urothelial cancer. V was pared by 4 bases and J by 1 base, with 7 bases of the junction left unmatched. Germline-derived CDR1 and CDR2 are SGHRS and YFSETQ. CDR3 length: 15 amino acids. Specified time point: pretreatment peripheral blood. Peripheral blood mononuclear cells were collected from every patient before and during treatment, yielding between 1 and 8 samples per patient. What went into each PCR as a spike was synthetic TCR analog templates. The protocol was immunoSEQ multiplex PCR, while the TCRdb copy is restricted to in-frame clones and leaves out a portion. This sample has fewer than 60,000 clones, with over 75% found just once.

The material sequenced was PBMCs, taken around atezolizumab (anti-PD-L1) treatment. This receptor was identified in a man aged 70 or older with urothelial cancer. The chain couples TRBV5-1 to TRBJ2-5, with TRBD2 matching over 7 bases. CDR3 amino acids: CASSQIAGPQETQYF. The CDR3 DNA is TGCGCCAGCAGCCAAATAGCGGGCCCCCAAGAGACCCAGTACTTC.